This T cell receptor beta chain was recovered during a study of T-cell reconstitution after alpha-beta-depleted transplantation in children. Findings and caveats of the study: The main origin of T-cell counts and diversity one year after transplant was newly produced T cells. Some patients' high day-60 TCRbeta diversity was attributed to recipient cells surviving conditioning. Alpha-beta T cells about two months after transplant reportedly derived from several hundred expanded graft clones.

A library of TCRbeta sequences, prepared with unique molecular identifiers, was generated. Each CDR3 protein gets one entry after TCRdb re-called the PCR reads with MiXCR. This table holds fewer than 700,000 distinct CDR3 sequences, more than 20% found once. Germline CDR1 is SNHLY and CDR2 is FYNNEI. Trimming cost V 0 bases and J 0 bases, with 9 bases left between them. The CDR3 has 15 amino acids. This clonotype was counted only a few times. Its antigen is not known. The starting material was PBMCs, mostly from graft donor cells, obtained 360 days after TCRalphabeta/CD19-depleted stem cell transplant. J is TRBJ2-7 and V is TRBV2; the D is unclear. This sequence was found in a boy younger than two who had a stem cell transplant for acute myeloid leukemia, so the T cells may come from the graft donor. CDR3: CASSEALTSSYEQYV. The CDR3, as DNA: TGTGCCAGCAGTGAAGCGCTAACGTCCTCCTACGAGCAGTACGTC.